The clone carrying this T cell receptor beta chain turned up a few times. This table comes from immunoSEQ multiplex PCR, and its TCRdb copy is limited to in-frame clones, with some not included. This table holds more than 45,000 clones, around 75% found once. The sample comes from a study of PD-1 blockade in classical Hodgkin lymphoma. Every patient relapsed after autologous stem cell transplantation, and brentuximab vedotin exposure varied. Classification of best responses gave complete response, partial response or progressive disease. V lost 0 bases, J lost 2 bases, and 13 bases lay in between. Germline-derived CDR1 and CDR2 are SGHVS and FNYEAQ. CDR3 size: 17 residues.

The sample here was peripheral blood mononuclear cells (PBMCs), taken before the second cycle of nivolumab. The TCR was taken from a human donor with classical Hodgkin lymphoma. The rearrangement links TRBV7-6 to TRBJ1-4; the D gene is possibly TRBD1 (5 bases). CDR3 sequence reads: CASSLADPYRTNEKLFF. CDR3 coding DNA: TGTGCCAGCAGCTTAGCGGATCCGTACAGGACTAATGAAAAACTGTTTTTT. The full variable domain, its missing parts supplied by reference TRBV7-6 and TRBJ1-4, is GAGVSQSPRYKVTKRGQDVALRCDPISGHVSLYWYRQALGQGPEFLTYFNYEAQQDKSGLPNDRFSAERPEGSISTLTIQRTEQRDSAMYRCASSLADPYRTNEKLFFGSGTQLSVL.